The clone carrying this T cell receptor beta chain appeared once. The CDR3 has 15 amino acids. The germline V and J ends were trimmed by 0 bases and 3 bases, with 12 bases remaining between them. Germline V gives CDR1 SGHRS, CDR2 YFSETQ. These data come from a study of cytomegalovirus exposure and HLA in healthy donors. The PCR had 60 Vbeta and 13 Jbeta primers. Assay used: immunoSEQ multiplex PCR; TCRdb lists only in-frame clones, some missing. The top ten hold less than 10% of the sample, which has over 85,000 clones, roughly three quarters seen once. The chain couples TRBV5-1 to TRBJ1-1; D uncertain. Sequenced: PBMCs. The sequence derives from a female donor in good health and CMV-seronegative. CDR3 in amino acids: CASSLGLSLDTEAFF. The DNA of the CDR3 is TGCGCCAGCAGCTTGGGACTGAGCTTGGACACTGAAGCTTTCTTT.